This TCR beta chain derives from a study of blood T cell repertoires in COVID-19 (dated by TCRdb to between 2020 and 2021). Regarding the complete study: Samples covering the acute and convalescent phases of COVID-19 were provided by collaborators in the United States, Italy and Spain. The material from the prospective study consisted of cDNA or gDNA derived from T cells, B-cell-depleted T cells, or PBMCs. Deeply sampled blood TCRbeta repertoires from subjects exposed to, actively infected with, or recovered from COVID-19 were included in the dataset. The repertoires were made available in a free public database intended to serve as a resource for research on the immune response to SARS-CoV-2. Samples were obtained from the ongoing ImmuneRACE study (first 160 participants) and from about 1,300 subjects provided by 6 global collaborators. Sample metadata almost always included a de-identified subject ID, COVID-19 status, age in years and sex. Where HLA class I and class II types were available, the types were taken from metadata supplied by the sample provider, not from assay-based typing. The study at large found these results: The quantity of clinical and demographic metadata differed by source and by participant and was supplied without curation.

On this clone itself: This clone's antigen is unknown. One base away there is no much larger clone; base qualities are not given.

CDR1 is given as SGHDT and CDR2 as YYEEEE, both from the germline V gene. The junction carries 8 bases between V and J, which are trimmed by 5 bases and 3 bases respectively. Inclusive of the bounding cysteine and phenylalanine, the CDR3 is 12 residues long. Only the CDR3 portion is preserved as DNA: 36 bases, with reading frame beginning at the first base. TCRbeta CDR3 regions were amplified from genomic DNA using the immunoSEQ Assay, a bias-controlled multiplex PCR. The study's own analysis went as follows. The number of nucleated cells in each sample was estimated by amplification of reference gene primers within the assay. Sequence reads were collapsed and filtered to measure the absolute abundance of every unique TCRbeta CDR3 rearrangement. For each sample, productive Simpson clonality was calculated as the square root of Simpson's diversity index over productive rearrangements. TCRdb mirrors the immuneACCESS table, restricted to in-frame sequences. Some clones are absent from its copies; in checked studies, under half trace to an unresolved V gene, and the reason for the others is unknown. That table furnishes V, J and clone size, whereas the DNA furnished D and trimming. Recorded for this sample are over 300,000 clones; approximately 85% of them occurred a single time. Roughly 2.3% of the sample goes to the ten largest clones.

In the prospective study, participants were about 18 to 95 years old, resided in about two dozen geographic areas of the United States, and were enrolled through a virtual design. Cohort assignment in the prospective study relied on participant-reported clinical history from a screening survey and a study questionnaire. Recovered participants in ImmuneRACE Cohort 3 were defined as having two consecutive negative NP/OP PCR tests, clearance from a healthcare professional, or resolution of symptoms. Mobile phlebotomists in the prospective study collected whole blood, serum and a nasopharyngeal or oropharyngeal swab from every participant. Prospective study participants could optionally give additional blood draws and questionnaires over a roughly 2-month period. Before DNA extraction, prospective study blood samples were shipped either frozen or at room temperature.

The sequenced material came from PBMCs or T cells enriched from blood (not recorded which). The TCR originated in a man aged 25-40 years who had recovered from COVID-19. The sequence joins TRBV5-6 to TRBJ1-1, with TRBD1 perhaps the D gene, on 5 matching bases. The sequenced DNA: TGTGCCAGCAGTAGGGGCGACACTGAAGCTTTCTTT. Protein translation: CASSRGDTEAFF.